These 18 T cell receptor beta chains originate from one sample sequenced in a study of blood T cell repertoires in COVID-19. Some clones are missing from TCRdb's copy, which holds only in-frame ones; the method was immunoSEQ multiplex PCR. Here the sample spans 20,000 to 30,000 clones, about 91% being singletons. Sequencing was carried out using peripheral blood. These receptors all come from a human donor in a cohort sampled during active COVID-19.

The V call is TRBV9, the J call TRBJ2-2; D is unresolved. Germline V CDR1 and CDR2: SGDLS, YYNGEE. V lost 0 bases and J lost 7, with 4 bases in between. This CDR3 is 12 amino acids long. The CDR3 DNA follows: TGTGCCAGCAGCGTAGCCCTCGGGGAGCTGTTTTTT. Encoded protein: CASSVALGELFF. The full variable domain, rest sourced from reference TRBV9 and TRBJ2-2, is DSGVTQTPKHLITATGQRVTLRCSPRSGDLSVYWYQQSLDQGLQFLIQYYNGEERAKGNILERFSAQQFPDLHSELNLSSLELGDSALYFCASSVALGELFFGEGSRLTVL.

Only one count was recorded for this clone. As DNA, the CDR3 is TGTGCCAGCAGTCAAATGGCCCAGGGGGGAACACCCCTCCACTTT. Translating it yields CASSQMAQGGTPLHF. The chain couples TRBV28 to TRBJ1-6, with 7 nucleotides matching TRBD1. V shed 5 bases, J shed 11 bases, and the junction held 12 bases outside the gene matches. Germline V gives CDR1 MDHEN, CDR2 SYDVKM. This CDR3 is built from 15 residues.

This clone was found once. CDR3 loop: CATKTGTYNNSPLHF. The DNA of the CDR3 is TGTGCCACCAAAACCGGGACATACAATAATTCACCCCTCCACTTT. The chain couples TRBV28 to TRBJ1-6; possible D gene TRBD1, 6 bases. V lost 10 bases, J lost 5 bases, and 18 bases lay in between. Germline assignment: CDR1 MDHEN and CDR2 SYDVKM. There are 15 residues in the CDR3.

The rearrangement links TRBV6-5 to TRBJ1-3; D ambiguous. CDR3 length: 13 residues. Germline V gene lookup returns CDR1 MNHEY and CDR2 SVGAGI. The germline V and J ends were trimmed by 4 bases and 6 bases, with 10 bases remaining between them. The CDR3 bases are TGTGCCAGCAGTTTCTCCACAGAAAACACCATATATTTT. The encoded protein is CASSFSTENTIYF.

The chain links TRBV29-1 to TRBJ2-1, with 12 bases identical to TRBD2. The CDR3 is 19 amino acids. From germline, CDR1 is SQVTM and CDR2 ANQGSEA. Germline trimming cut 6 bases from V and 0 bases from J; bases unmatched to any gene: 15. Here the CDR3 reads CSVPLGLAGMSSSYNEQFF. In DNA form, the CDR3 reads TGCAGCGTACCTTTGGGACTAGCGGGCATGTCAAGCTCCTACAATGAGCAGTTCTTC.

The chain recombines TRBV7-9 with TRBJ1-3; D uncertain. The CDR3 contains 14 residues. Per the germline V gene, CDR1 is SEHNR and CDR2 is FQNEAQ (reference sequence). Trimming removed 3 bases at V and 0 bases at J, with 6 bases between. DNA for the CDR3: TGTGCCAGCAGCTTTAGTCGCTCTGGAAACACCATATATTTT. As protein: CASSFSRSGNTIYF.

The CDR3 DNA reads as TGTGCCAGCAGCAAAGCGCGGAATTCACCCCTCCACTTT. Residues: CASSKARNSPLHF. The chain couples TRBV21-1 to TRBJ1-6. TRBV21-1 is deemed a pseudogene. The CDR3 is 13 residues long.

The chain is built from TRBV12-3 or TRBV12-4 and TRBJ2-7, with D perhaps TRBD1 (5 bases). Between the trimmed V and J ends, which lost 5 bases and 3 bases, there was a span of 5 bases. This CDR3 has 11 amino acids. CDR3 sequence reads: CASSDSYEQYF. The CDR3 region has the DNA TGTGCCAGCAGTGACAGCTACGAGCAGTACTTC.

This clone was picked up one time. The chain recombines TRBV5-1 with TRBJ2-7, with 8 bases identical to TRBD1. There are 15 residues in the CDR3. Germline V gene data show CDR1 as SGHRS and CDR2 as YFSETQ. V was clipped by 7 bases and J by 2 bases; unmatched bases: 11. The CDR3 loop is CASSSNTGGPYEQYF. CDR3 DNA: TGCGCCAGCTCCTCGAATACAGGGGGACCCTACGAGCAGTACTTC.

In DNA form, the CDR3 reads TGCGCCAGCAGCTTGGTGGCAGCGGGAGACTATGAGCAGTTCTTC. It is translated as CASSLVAAGDYEQFF. The V gene is TRBV5-1, the J gene TRBJ2-1, with 8 bases identical to TRBD2. The germline gives CDR1 SGHRS, CDR2 YFSETQ. The CDR3 loop spans 15 amino acids. V was pared by 0 bases and J by 8 bases, with 7 bases of the junction left unmatched. Variable domain in full (rest from reference TRBV5-1 and TRBJ2-1): KAGVTQTPRYLIKTRGQQVTLSCSPISGHRSVSWYQQTPGQGLQFLFEYFSETQRNKGNFPGRFSGRQFSNSRSEMNVSTLELGDSALYLCASSLVAAGDYEQFFGPGTRLTVL.

The V and J genes are TRBV7-8 and TRBJ1-5, with TRBD1 matching over 8 bases. Germline lookup yields CDR1 SGHVS and CDR2 FQNEAQ. The CDR3 sequence is 14 residues long. V shed 5 bases and J 6 bases; nucleotides not matched to a gene: 6. CDR3 loop: CASSHDRGGQPQHF. The CDR3 DNA is TGTGCCAGCAGCCATGACAGGGGCGGTCAGCCCCAGCATTTT.

The V call is TRBV5-1, the J call TRBJ2-2; possibly TRBD1 for D (5 bases). The CDR3 contains 16 residues. V dropped 0 bases and J dropped 5 bases, with 14 bases sitting between them. Germline CDR1 is SGHRS and CDR2 is YFSETQ. CDR3 in DNA: TGCGCCAGCAGCTTGGGATGGCAGGGATTAACCGGGGAGCTGTTTTTT. It codes for CASSLGWQGLTGELFF.

This clone was detected only once. This chain uses TRBV3-1 (or the pseudogene TRBV3-2) with TRBJ1-1; the D is unclear. V was clipped by 0 bases and J by 3 bases, with 20 bases between them. This CDR3 region has 18 residues. CDR1 is LGHDT and CDR2 is YNNKEL in the germline V gene (reference sequence). CDR3 in amino acids: CASSQDLAGWAGDTEAFF. The CDR3 coding sequence is TGTGCCAGCAGCCAAGATCTAGCGGGGTGGGCCGGTGACACTGAAGCTTTCTTT.

The V and J genes are TRBV7-6 and TRBJ1-2, with D possibly TRBD1 on 5 matching bases. V lost 1 base, J lost 2 bases, and 5 bases lay in between. Germline V gives CDR1 SGHVS, CDR2 FNYEAQ. This CDR3 comprises 13 residues. The chain's CDR3 is CASSLGQNYGYTF. The DNA for the CDR3 is TGTGCCAGCAGCTTAGGACAGAACTATGGCTACACCTTC.

The chain employs TRBV9 and TRBJ2-5; no firm D call. Trimming stripped 3 bases from V and 1 base from J, with 10 bases between. The CDR3 runs to 14 residues. Per the germline V gene, CDR1 is SGDLS and CDR2 is YYNGEE. The CDR3 coding sequence is TGTGCCAGCAGCGCCCGACTTAGCCAAGAGACCCAGTACTTC. Residues: CASSARLSQETQYF.

This chain connects TRBV7-2 to TRBJ2-5; D gene unclear. This CDR3 comprises 13 residues. Looked up from germline, CDR1 is SGHTA and CDR2 is FQGNSA. Trimming left V 5 bases short and J 2 bases short, with 9 bases between. CDR3 in amino acids: CASSVTQQETQYF. DNA of the CDR3: TGTGCCAGCAGCGTGACTCAGCAAGAGACCCAGTACTTC.

The sample holds a few counts of this clone. This chain uses TRBV29-1 with TRBJ1-6, with D possibly being TRBD1 (6 bases). Trimming took 4 bases from V and 5 from J, leaving 18 bases between them. The CDR3 is made up of 16 amino acids. The germline gives CDR1 SQVTM, CDR2 ANQGSEA. In nucleotides, the CDR3 is TGCAGCGTTGGCGACCCCAGGGGTCTGAATAATTCACCCCTCCACTTT. It is translated as CSVGDPRGLNNSPLHF.

The V gene is TRBV5-1, the J gene TRBJ2-3; 10 nucleotides line up with TRBD2. After removal of 0 bases from V and 5 bases from J, the junction contained 6 bases not matched to a gene. The CDR3 extends over 16 amino acids. Looked up from germline, CDR1 is SGHRS and CDR2 is YFSETQ. CDR3 amino acids: CASSLAVAGGIDTQYF. CDR3 DNA: TGCGCCAGCAGCTTGGCGGTAGCGGGAGGTATAGATACGCAGTATTTT. The full variable domain, its missing parts supplied by reference TRBV5-1 and TRBJ2-3, is KAGVTQTPRYLIKTRGQQVTLSCSPISGHRSVSWYQQTPGQGLQFLFEYFSETQRNKGNFPGRFSGRQFSNSRSEMNVSTLELGDSALYLCASSLAVAGGIDTQYFGPGTRLTVL.